This entry lists 21 T cell receptor beta chains sequenced from one sample in a study of blood T cells in healthy people across ages. Primed by a sample-barcoded 5' primer and a J-beta primer mix, a second PCR proceeded for about 7 to 11 cycles. TCRdb itself ran the 5' RACE reads through MiXCR, one entry per CDR3 protein. The profile covers about 1.4 million distinct CDR3 sequences, with approximately 59% appearing a single time and over 6.5% taken by the ten largest. Material for sequencing was blood. Receptors originate from a man aged 18 to 29 in good health.

There are a few counts of this clonotype. The chain carries TRBV12-3 or TRBV12-4 and TRBJ2-1; a weak D match, TRBD1 (6 bases). This CDR3 is built from 15 residues. V lost 7 bases and J 5 bases, leaving 18 bases between the germline ends. CDR3 coding DNA: TGTGCCAGCACACCGGGACAAGGGAGAAACAATGAGCAGTTCTTC. This codes for CASTPGQGRNNEQFF.

CDR3 sequence: CASSLGGMDEKLFF. The CDR3, as DNA: TGTGCCAGCAGCTTAGGCGGGATGGATGAAAAACTGTTTTTT. This chain uses TRBV7-6 with TRBJ1-4, with unresolved D. The CDR3 contains 14 residues. The V gene's germline CDR1 is SGHVS and CDR2 FNYEAQ. Trimming took off 1 base at V and 6 bases at J, with 9 bases between the two ends. The full variable domain, completed using reference TRBV7-6 and TRBJ1-4, is GAGVSQSPRYKVTKRGQDVALRCDPISGHVSLYWYRQALGQGPEFLTYFNYEAQQDKSGLPNDRFSAERPEGSISTLTIQRTEQRDSAMYRCASSLGGMDEKLFFGSGTQLSVL.

This chain uses TRBV9 with TRBJ2-7, with a possible D match to TRBD2 (6 bases). The CDR3 length is 12 residues. The V end lost 3 bases, the J end lost 6 bases, and 10 bases lay between the germline ends. Per germline, CDR1 SGDLS and CDR2 YYNGEE. CDR3 nucleotide sequence: TGTGCCAGCAGCGCTCAGGGAGGCGAGCAGTACTTC. Amino acids: CASSAQGGEQYF.

The V call is TRBV6-2 or TRBV6-3, the J call TRBJ2-3; tentative D call: TRBD2 (5 bases). Trimming shortened V by 0 bases and J by 2 bases, and 18 bases separated the two germline ends. The CDR3 runs 18 residues. Germline lookup yields CDR1 MNHEY and CDR2 SVGEGT. The DNA of the CDR3 is TGTGCCAGCAGTTACTCGGTACATACTAGGTTCAACACAGATACGCAGTATTTT. As protein: CASSYSVHTRFNTDTQYF.

This clonotype was counted only a few times. V is TRBV7-2 and J is TRBJ2-5; D unclear. Germline-derived CDR1 and CDR2 are SGHTA and FQGNSA. V was clipped by 3 bases and J by 2 bases, with 10 bases between them. The CDR3 runs 14 residues. The CDR3 here is CASSFLGIQETQYF. The DNA for the CDR3 is TGTGCCAGCAGCTTTTTAGGCATTCAAGAGACCCAGTACTTC.

The genes are TRBV10-3 and TRBJ1-1, with D possibly TRBD1 on 5 matching bases. The V gene's germline CDR1 is ENHRY and CDR2 SYGVKD. The V end was cut by 8 bases, the J end by 2 bases, with 12 bases between. The CDR3 runs to 13 residues. DNA for the CDR3: TGTGCCATCCGCGGGACCACCAACACTGAAGCTTTCTTT. This encodes CAIRGTTNTEAFF.

V and J are TRBV20-1 and TRBJ2-1, with D hard to call. The end of the DNA fits TRBJ2-7 better, so the J call may be wrong. The CDR3 sequence is 15 residues long. The germline CDR1 and CDR2 sequences are DFQATT and SNEGSKA (reference sequence). As DNA, the CDR3 is TGCAGTGCCAGTGGGTCTAAACTCCTAGGCAATGAGCAGTACTTC. Translating gives CSASGSKLLGNEQYF.

The chain links TRBV7-2 to TRBJ2-7; 7 bases fit TRBD2. Matching the DNA end better, TRBJ2-5 makes the J call doubtful. The length of the CDR3 is 16 residues. Germline loops: CDR1 SGHTA, CDR2 FQGNSA. The CDR3 bases are TGTGCCAGCAGCCTCACCTCAGCGGGACGACTGGAGACCCAGTACTTC. Its protein is CASSLTSAGRLETQYF.

The J gene is TRBJ1-5, the V gene TRBV12-3 or TRBV12-4, with D perhaps TRBD1 (5 bases). The length of the CDR3 is 16 residues. V gave up 6 bases and J gave up 6 bases, with 21 bases separating them. The CDR3 is CASSRLDAGSPQPQHF. For the CDR3, the DNA is TGTGCCAGCAGCCGCCTCGATGCAGGGTCCCCTCAGCCCCAGCATTTT.

A few counts support this clonotype. This rearrangement joins TRBV7-9 to TRBJ2-1; perhaps TRBD1 as D (6 bases). CDR1 and CDR2 (germline): SEHNR, FQNEAQ (reference sequence). There are 11 residues in the CDR3. V gave up 9 bases and J gave up 9 bases, with 12 bases separating them. In DNA, the CDR3 is TGTGCCAGTAAACAGGGTAGTGAGCAGTTCTTC. Translating gives CASKQGSEQFF.

This clonotype was recorded a few times. This chain joins TRBV5-1 and TRBJ2-1; D could derive from TRBD1 or TRBD2 (5 bases each). The CDR3 is 13 residues long. CDR1 is SGHRS and CDR2 is YFSETQ in the germline V gene. V was clipped by 1 base and J by 6 bases, with 8 bases between them. The CDR3 here is CASSLLGVNEQFF. In DNA, the CDR3 is TGCGCCAGCAGCTTGCTGGGGGTCAATGAGCAGTTCTTC.

This rearrangement joins TRBV20-1 to TRBJ1-5, with a possible D match to TRBD1 (6 bases). The CDR3 has 14 amino acids. The germline V and J ends were trimmed by 3 bases and 5 bases, with 14 bases remaining between them. The V gene's germline CDR1 is DFQATT and CDR2 SNEGSKA (reference sequence). The CDR3 is CSASPTGFHQPQHF. In DNA form, the CDR3 reads TGCAGTGCTAGCCCTACAGGGTTTCATCAGCCCCAGCATTTT.

The rearrangement uses TRBV12-3 or TRBV12-4 and TRBJ2-7; 7 nucleotides line up with TRBD1. J gave up 3 bases and V 7 bases, and 15 bases lay outside the gene matches. CDR3 size: 16 residues. This chain's CDR3 is CASTFGRGRVVYEQYF. The CDR3 DNA reads as TGTGCCAGCACCTTTGGCAGGGGGAGAGTGGTCTACGAGCAGTACTTC.

The V and J genes are TRBV4-3 and TRBJ2-2; D is unresolved. The germline V gene encodes CDR1 LGHNA and CDR2 YSLEER. The CDR3 consists of 13 residues. Deletions cut 4 bases from V and 7 bases from J, with 10 bases between. In DNA form, the CDR3 reads TGCGCCAGCAGCCCTCTCCTGGTCGGGGAGCTGTTTTTT. Amino acid sequence: CASSPLLVGELFF.

The chain uses TRBV3-1 and TRBJ2-3; a weak D match, TRBD1 (6 bases). Trimming removed 2 bases at V and 11 bases at J, with 29 bases between. CDR3 size: 18 residues. CDR1 is LGHDT and CDR2 is YNNKEL in the germline V gene (reference sequence). The DNA of the CDR3 is TGTGCCAGCAGCCAATACTCTATACCGGGACAACGGAAAAGAAGGCAGTATTTT. Amino acids: CASSQYSIPGQRKRRQYF.

In DNA form, the CDR3 reads TGCAGTGCTAGACAGGGACTAGCGGGAAGCGAGCAGTTCTTC. Its translation: CSARQGLAGSEQFF. The genes are TRBV20-1 and TRBJ2-1, with TRBD2 matching 13 bases. CDR3 length: 14 residues. V lost 2 bases and J lost 10; bases outside the gene matches: 5. CDR1 is DFQATT, CDR2 SNEGSKA, per germline (reference sequence).

The chain uses TRBV7-6 and TRBJ2-7; 13 positions agree with TRBD2. The germline V gene encodes CDR1 SGHVS and CDR2 FNYEAQ. The CDR3 is 17 residues long. V shed 4 bases, J shed 1 base, and the junction held 7 bases outside the gene matches. The CDR3 is CASSSPPTSGGSYEQYF. The CDR3 DNA sequence: TGTGCCAGCAGCTCCCCCCCGACTAGCGGGGGGTCCTACGAGCAGTACTTC.

The chain combines TRBV10-2 with TRBJ2-4; D is uncertain. The end of the DNA is better explained by TRBJ2-7, so the J call may be wrong. The germline CDR1 and CDR2 sequences are WSHSY and SAAADI. This CDR3 spans 13 amino acids. CDR3 sequence (DNA): TGCGCCAGCAGATCCACACCCTCCTACGAGCAGTACTTC. This translates into CASRSTPSYEQYF.

The chain combines TRBV6-2 or TRBV6-3 with TRBJ1-5, with D possibly TRBD1 on 5 matching bases. The germline V gene has CDR1 MNHEY and CDR2 SVGEGT. The CDR3 is 13 amino acids. Between the trimmed V and J ends, which lost 2 bases and 9 bases, there was a span of 11 bases. The chain's CDR3 is CASSYGAAVPQHF. CDR3 nucleotide sequence: TGTGCCAGCAGTTACGGGGCGGCCGTGCCCCAGCATTTT.

V usage is TRBV6-2 or TRBV6-3 and J usage is TRBJ2-2; D is undetermined. Germline V gives CDR1 MNHEY, CDR2 SVGEGT. This CDR3 region has 16 residues. V gave up 8 bases and J gave up 2 bases, with 18 bases separating them. The chain's CDR3 is CASSRSGDFNTGELFF. CDR3 nucleotide sequence: TGTGCCAGCTCGCGATCGGGCGATTTCAACACCGGGGAGCTGTTTTTT.

The CDR3 nucleotides are TGTGCCAGCAGGGTAACGCTGGGGGACTACGAGCAGTACTTC. Protein sequence: CASRVTLGDYEQYF. The chain couples TRBV6-2 or TRBV6-3 to TRBJ2-7; D is possibly TRBD1 or TRBD2 (5 bases each). V dropped 6 bases and J dropped 3 bases, with 15 bases sitting between them. The length of the CDR3 is 14 residues. Germline-derived CDR1 and CDR2 are MNHEY and SVGEGT.